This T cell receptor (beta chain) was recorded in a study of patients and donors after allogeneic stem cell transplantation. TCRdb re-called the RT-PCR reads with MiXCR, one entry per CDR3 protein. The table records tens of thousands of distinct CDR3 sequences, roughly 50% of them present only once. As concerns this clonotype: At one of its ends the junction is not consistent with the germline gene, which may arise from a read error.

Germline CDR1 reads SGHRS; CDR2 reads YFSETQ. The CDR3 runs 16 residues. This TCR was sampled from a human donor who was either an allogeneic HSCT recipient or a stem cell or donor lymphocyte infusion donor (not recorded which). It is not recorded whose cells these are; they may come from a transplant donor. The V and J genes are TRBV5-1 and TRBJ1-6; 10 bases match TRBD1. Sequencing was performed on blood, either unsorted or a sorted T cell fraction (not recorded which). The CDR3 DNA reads TGCGCCAGCAGCTTGGCGGGACAGGGGTATAATTCACCCCTCCGCTTT. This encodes CASSLAGQGYNSPLRF.